A single sample is the source of the 25 T cell receptor beta chains below, sequenced in a study of blood T cell repertoires in COVID-19. The table came from immunoSEQ multiplex PCR; TCRdb's copy has only in-frame clones and leaves some out. The table has roughly 100,000 clones, 89% seen once. Sequenced input: peripheral blood. These receptors originate from a woman aged 70 to 79 with acute or convalescent COVID-19.

The J gene is TRBJ2-1, the V gene TRBV29-1, with 10 bases lining up with TRBD1. The CDR3 has 17 residues. V shed 8 bases and J 0 bases; nucleotides not matched to a gene: 13. Germline CDR1 and CDR2: SQVTM and ANQGSEA. The CDR3 spells CSTWTGGDYSSYNEQFF. The CDR3 DNA sequence: TGCAGCACCTGGACAGGGGGAGATTACAGCTCCTACAATGAGCAGTTCTTC.

This sequence joins TRBV18 and TRBJ2-1; 10 nucleotides match TRBD2. The CDR3 totals 16 residues. Germline-derived CDR1 and CDR2 are KGHSH and LQKENI. J lost 7 bases, V lost 3 bases, and 9 bases had no gene match. CDR3 region: CASSPSVSGRENEQFF. The CDR3 region has the DNA TGTGCCAGCTCACCGAGTGTGAGCGGGAGGGAGAATGAGCAGTTCTTC.

The J gene is TRBJ2-3, the V gene TRBV5-1, with 12 bases matching TRBD2. V shed 2 bases, J shed 6 bases, and the junction held 4 bases outside the gene matches. The CDR3 loop spans 15 amino acids. Per germline, CDR1 SGHRS and CDR2 YFSETQ. CDR3 amino acids: CASSFSTSGGDTQYF. CDR3 nucleotides: TGCGCCAGCAGCTTCTCGACTAGCGGGGGTGATACGCAGTATTTT.

This rearrangement joins TRBV4-1 to TRBJ1-2; a weak D match, TRBD1 (6 bases). V was cut by 0 bases and J by 5 bases, with 13 bases left in between. CDR3 length: 15 amino acids. The V gene's germline CDR1 is MGHRA and CDR2 YSYEKL. In DNA form, the CDR3 reads TGCGCCAGCAGCCAAGACGTATCAGGGGCGTATGGCTACACCTTC. Its protein is CASSQDVSGAYGYTF.

J is TRBJ2-1 and V is TRBV7-9, with TRBD1 matching 7 bases. J gave up 0 bases and V 0 bases, and 5 bases lay outside the gene matches. The CDR3 is made up of 17 amino acids. Per germline, CDR1 SEHNR and CDR2 FQNEAQ (reference sequence). CDR3 nucleotide sequence: TGTGCCAGCAGCTTAGCTAACAGGGGCGGCTCCTACAATGAGCAGTTCTTC. This encodes CASSLANRGGSYNEQFF.

The chain has TRBV5-4 and TRBJ1-2; D possibly corresponds to TRBD1 (5 bases). The CDR3 covers 16 residues. Trimming removed 4 bases from V and 0 bases from J, with 16 bases in between. Germline assignment: CDR1 SGHNT and CDR2 YYREEE (reference sequence). The CDR3 spells CASSPGGAEANYGYTF. In DNA, the CDR3 is TGTGCCAGCAGCCCGGGAGGGGCTGAAGCTAACTATGGCTACACCTTC. Looking up the rest from reference TRBV5-4 and TRBJ1-2 gives the full variable domain: ETGVTQSPTHLIKTRGQQVTLRCSSQSGHNTVSWYQQALGQGPQFIFQYYREEENGRGNFPPRFSGLQFPNYSSELNVNALELDDSALYLCASSPGGAEANYGYTFGSGTRLTVV.

This clone has only one observation. The gene calls are TRBV29-1 and TRBJ2-5; TRBD2 matches 7 bases. The V gene's germline CDR1 is SQVTM and CDR2 ANQGSEA. The CDR3 sequence is 14 residues long. With V trimmed by 2 bases and J by 7 bases, 10 bases remained unmatched. CDR3 coding DNA: TGCAGCGTTGAAAAGGGGCTAGCGGCCTCGACCCAGTACTTC. It yields the protein CSVEKGLAASTQYF.

This sequence joins TRBV24-1 and TRBJ2-2, with 10 nucleotides matching TRBD1. The CDR3 contains 16 residues. J was trimmed by 6 bases and V by 2 bases; bases with no gene match: 5. Looked up from germline, CDR1 is KGHDR and CDR2 is SFDVKD. CDR3 DNA: TGTGCCACCAGTGATTGGGGGACAGGGGTTTCCGGGGAGCTGTTTTTT. It is translated as CATSDWGTGVSGELFF.

The genes are TRBV5-1 and TRBJ2-3; TRBD2 matches 7 bases. CDR3 length: 15 residues. The J segment lost 5 bases and the V segment lost 2 bases, leaving 8 bases of the junction unmatched. Per germline, CDR1 SGHRS and CDR2 YFSETQ. The CDR3 protein is CASSFSRGGVDTQYF. The CDR3 region has the DNA TGCGCCAGCAGCTTTTCCCGCGGGGGAGTAGATACGCAGTATTTT.

The chain employs TRBV5-1 and TRBJ1-4, with D perhaps TRBD1 (6 bases). Deletions cut 5 bases from V and 0 bases from J, with 8 bases between. The CDR3 runs to 14 residues. From germline, CDR1 is SGHRS and CDR2 YFSETQ. The CDR3 DNA reads TGCGCCAGCAGGGACAGTGCAACTAATGAAAAACTGTTTTTT. Translation gives CASRDSATNEKLFF.

The chain joins TRBV2 to TRBJ1-2, with 7 positions matching TRBD1. Trimming took 4 bases from V and 0 from J; bases not matched to a gene: 5. Germline V gene lookup returns CDR1 SNHLY and CDR2 FYNNEI. This CDR3 spans 15 amino acids. The CDR3 DNA reads as TGTGCCAGCAGTGGACAGGGATTATCTAACTATGGCTACACCTTC. Translating it yields CASSGQGLSNYGYTF.

This rearrangement joins TRBV3-1 (or the pseudogene TRBV3-2) to TRBJ2-3; 7 nucleotides align to TRBD2. V lost 6 bases to trimming and J lost 4 bases; unmatched junction nucleotides: 7. Germline CDR1 and CDR2: LGHDT and YNNKEL (reference sequence). This CDR3 comprises 14 residues. The CDR3 DNA follows: TGTGCCAGCAGTCGGACTAGTACGCCAGATACGCAGTATTTT. The encoded protein is CASSRTSTPDTQYF.

The chain uses TRBV7-8 and TRBJ1-2, with D tentatively TRBD1 (5 bases). This CDR3 is 13 amino acids long. Trimming took off 2 bases at V and 5 bases at J, with 9 bases between the two ends. Germline-derived CDR1 and CDR2 are SGHVS and FQNEAQ. For the CDR3, the DNA is TGTGCCAGCAGCTTAACAGGCGGATATGGCTACACCTTC. Translating gives CASSLTGGYGYTF.

Regarding this clone: A junction end diverges from the germline sequence, so it may reflect a read error. The CDR3 nucleotides read TGTGCCAGCAGAGAAGGACAGGGCTCTGGAAACACCATATATTTT. Protein: CASREGQGSGNTIYF. This chain joins TRBV6-1 and TRBJ1-3; 8 positions match TRBD1. CDR3 size: 15 residues. CDR1 MNHNS and CDR2 SASEGT come from the germline V gene.

The chain couples TRBV28 to TRBJ2-7; tentative D call: TRBD1 (6 bases). There are 15 residues in the CDR3. The germline V gene encodes CDR1 MDHEN and CDR2 SYDVKM. V lost 7 bases and J lost 0, with 16 bases in between. This CDR3 reads CASIPPTGPSYEQYF. CDR3 DNA sequence: TGTGCCAGCATCCCTCCGACAGGACCCTCCTACGAGCAGTACTTC. Full variable domain (outside the CDR3, taken from reference TRBV28 and TRBJ2-7): DVKVTQSSRYLVKRTGEKVFLECVQDMDHENMFWYRQDPGLGLRLIYFSYDVKMKEKGDIPEGYSVSREKKERFSLILESASTNQTSMYLCASIPPTGPSYEQYFGPGTRLTVT.

Here the CDR3 reads CASSRDRGGEQFF. The DNA of the CDR3 is TGTGCCAGCAGCAGAGACAGGGGCGGGGAGCAGTTCTTC. V is TRBV7-8 and J is TRBJ2-1, with 8 bases aligning to TRBD1. The CDR3 has 13 residues. The germline CDR1 and CDR2 sequences are SGHVS and FQNEAQ. J lost 10 bases, V lost 5 bases, and 7 bases had no gene match.

V gene TRBV6-6 combines with J gene TRBJ2-1, with 7 bases that match TRBD1. This CDR3 spans 16 amino acids. Germline CDR1 reads MNHNY; CDR2 reads SVGAGI (reference sequence). Trimming at V came to 8 bases and at J to 7 bases, leaving 17 bases not matched to a gene. The CDR3 sequence: CASRTLGQGERNEQFF. The CDR3 DNA reads TGTGCCAGCCGTACTCTAGGGCAGGGGGAAAGGAATGAGCAGTTCTTC.

The chain combines TRBV10-3 with TRBJ2-3; 7 bases are shared with TRBD1. V was clipped by 11 bases and J by 2 bases; unmatched bases: 7. This CDR3 is 13 amino acids long. CDR1 and CDR2 (germline): ENHRY, SYGVKD. The CDR3 reads CAVRDSDTDTQYF. The CDR3 coding sequence is TGTGCCGTCCGGGACAGTGACACAGATACGCAGTATTTT.

The J gene is TRBJ2-7, the V gene TRBV27; unclear D gene. Germline CDR1 is MNHEY and CDR2 is SMNVEV (reference sequence). The V end lost 4 bases, the J end lost 6 bases, and 13 bases lay between the germline ends. The CDR3 runs 13 residues. The CDR3 DNA is TGTGCCAGCAGTTCAAACTTACTCCCCGAGCAGTACGTC. Amino acid sequence: CASSSNLLPEQYV.

The rearrangement links TRBV6-5 to TRBJ1-2, with 7 bases lining up with TRBD1. CDR3 size: 13 residues. The J segment lost 4 bases and the V segment lost 5 bases, leaving 4 bases of the junction unmatched. Germline CDR1 MNHEY, CDR2 SVGAGI. The DNA of the CDR3 is TGTGCCAGCAGTCTGGGACAGCTCTATGGCTACACCTTC. This translates into CASSLGQLYGYTF.

The chain recombines TRBV29-1 with TRBJ2-1, with unresolved D. The CDR3 spans 11 residues. CDR1 SQVTM and CDR2 ANQGSEA come from the germline V gene. Trimming left V 5 bases short and J 6 bases short, with 8 bases between. CDR3 sequence: CSVSSVNEQFF. The CDR3 DNA reads TGCAGCGTTTCTTCGGTCAATGAGCAGTTCTTC.

This chain uses TRBV7-9 with TRBJ2-1; D uncertain. The germline gives CDR1 SEHNR, CDR2 FQNEAQ (reference sequence). Trimming pared 1 base from V and 0 bases from J, leaving 13 bases between. The CDR3 loop spans 17 amino acids. The CDR3 region is CASSLVAAVSSYNEQFF. CDR3 nucleotide sequence: TGTGCCAGCAGCTTAGTGGCGGCCGTTAGCTCCTACAATGAGCAGTTCTTC.

This rearrangement joins TRBV28 to TRBJ1-5; tentative D call: TRBD1 (5 bases). Looked up from germline, CDR1 is MDHEN and CDR2 is SYDVKM. The CDR3 is 14 amino acids. V was pared by 6 bases and J by 7 bases, with 16 bases between. CDR3 amino acids: CASRKGTEGQPQHF. CDR3 DNA sequence: TGTGCCAGCAGGAAAGGGACGGAGGGACAGCCCCAGCATTTT.

This clone was found a few times. The CDR3 loop is CSASSVPPKNIQYF. DNA for the CDR3: TGCAGTGCTAGTTCTGTTCCTCCCAAAAACATTCAGTACTTC. The chain combines TRBV20-1 with TRBJ2-4; D ambiguous. The V end lost 3 bases, the J end lost 2 bases, and 11 bases lay between the germline ends. CDR3 length equals 14 residues. CDR1 DFQATT and CDR2 SNEGSKA come from the germline V gene (reference sequence).

The CDR3: CASVQGSEAFF. CDR3 DNA sequence: TGTGCCAGCGTCCAGGGATCCGAAGCTTTCTTT. The chain has TRBV3-1 (or the pseudogene TRBV3-2) and TRBJ1-1; weak D call: TRBD1 (5 bases). V lost 8 bases, J lost 8 bases, and 12 bases lay in between. CDR3 length: 11 amino acids. Germline assignment: CDR1 LGHDT and CDR2 YNNKEL (reference sequence).